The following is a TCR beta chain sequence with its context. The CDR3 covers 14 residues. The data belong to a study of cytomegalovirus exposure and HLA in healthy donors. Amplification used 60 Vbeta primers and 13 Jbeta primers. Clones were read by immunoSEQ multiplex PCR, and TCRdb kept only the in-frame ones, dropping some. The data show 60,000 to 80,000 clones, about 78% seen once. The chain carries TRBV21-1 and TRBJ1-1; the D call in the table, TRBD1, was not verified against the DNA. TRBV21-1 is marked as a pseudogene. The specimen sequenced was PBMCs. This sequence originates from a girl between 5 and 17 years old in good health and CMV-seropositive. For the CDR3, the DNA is TGTGCCAGCAAATGGGGGCTTAGTCGTACTGAAGCTTTCTTT. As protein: CASKWGLSRTEAFF.